These 5 T cell receptor beta chains were all obtained from the same sample, sequenced in a study of T cell repertoires in cytomegalovirus infection. TCRdb reprocessed the reads with MiXCR, giving one entry per CDR3 protein. The sample lists 200,000 to 300,000 distinct CDR3 sequences, 9.1% occurring once. What was sequenced was PBMCs. The receptors stem from a human donor in good health (CMV status not recorded). Some clones in this sample may be carry-over from other donors' samples.

This clonotype was observed a handful of times. V is TRBV5-5 and J is TRBJ1-6, with TRBD1 matching 7 bases. Trimming took 4 bases from V and 10 from J; bases not matched to a gene: 11. Germline V gene sequence: CDR1 SGHKS, CDR2 YYEKEE (reference sequence). The CDR3 covers 15 residues. The CDR3 DNA reads TGTGCCAGCAGCGCAGCGACAGGGCGATACTCACCCCTCCACTTT. This encodes CASSAATGRYSPLHF.

This clonotype has just a few counts. This chain uses TRBV20-1 with TRBJ1-4, with D hard to call. V lost 5 bases to trimming and J lost 2 bases, with 12 bases between them. Germline-derived CDR1 and CDR2 are DFQATT and SNEGSKA (reference sequence). This CDR3 is built from 14 residues. The CDR3 region is CSAPYGPTNEKLFF. The CDR3 nucleotides are TGCAGTGCTCCATACGGCCCGACTAATGAAAAACTGTTTTTT.

This clonotype occurred many times. The chain is built from TRBV7-6 and TRBJ2-6, with 9 bases aligning to TRBD2. Losses at the gene ends were 5 bases for V and 0 bases for J; bases not matched to a gene: 17. This CDR3 is 21 amino acids long. In germline, CDR1 is SGHVS, CDR2 FNYEAQ. CDR3 sequence: CASSQRGAHRVTSSGANVLTF. The CDR3 nucleotides read TGTGCCAGCAGCCAGCGGGGGGCGCACAGGGTAACCTCCTCTGGGGCCAACGTCCTGACTTTC.

This clonotype showed up just a few times. V usage is TRBV3-1 and J usage is TRBJ2-3; D gene ambiguous. CDR3 length: 15 amino acids. Germline CDR1 LGHDT, CDR2 YNNKEL (reference sequence). Deletions cut 0 bases from V and 4 bases from J, with 11 bases between. CDR3 in DNA: TGTGCCAGCAGCCAAGATTCGTGGAGCCCAGATACGCAGTATTTT. It codes for CASSQDSWSPDTQYF.

Ten or more counts support this clonotype. The rearrangement uses TRBV7-2 and TRBJ2-5; D is possibly TRBD1 (6 bases). V lost 5 bases and J lost 1, with 17 bases in between. Germline CDR1 SGHTA, CDR2 FQGNSA. CDR3 size: 16 residues. The chain's CDR3 is CASSPRQRGFQETQYF. The CDR3 region has the DNA TGTGCCAGCAGCCCTCGACAAAGGGGGTTCCAAGAGACCCAGTACTTC.